This entry describes one TCR beta chain. Assay used: immunoSEQ multiplex PCR; TCRdb lists only in-frame clones, some missing. The data hold 450,000 to 500,000 clones, with approximately 91% observed a single time. The germline V gene has CDR1 KGHDR and CDR2 SFDVKD. With 6 bases removed from V and 4 bases from J, the gap between germline ends came to 12 bases. This CDR3 contains 14 residues. This sample was included in a study of blood T cell repertoires in COVID-19. The gene calls are TRBV24-1 and TRBJ1-5, with D possibly TRBD1 on 5 matching bases. What was sequenced was PBMCs or T cells enriched from blood (not recorded which). This TCR was recovered from a woman aged 60-75 years who had recovered from COVID-19. This CDR3 reads CATSPGGWNQPQHF. CDR3 sequence (DNA): TGTGCCACCAGTCCGGGGGGGTGGAATCAGCCCCAGCATTTT.